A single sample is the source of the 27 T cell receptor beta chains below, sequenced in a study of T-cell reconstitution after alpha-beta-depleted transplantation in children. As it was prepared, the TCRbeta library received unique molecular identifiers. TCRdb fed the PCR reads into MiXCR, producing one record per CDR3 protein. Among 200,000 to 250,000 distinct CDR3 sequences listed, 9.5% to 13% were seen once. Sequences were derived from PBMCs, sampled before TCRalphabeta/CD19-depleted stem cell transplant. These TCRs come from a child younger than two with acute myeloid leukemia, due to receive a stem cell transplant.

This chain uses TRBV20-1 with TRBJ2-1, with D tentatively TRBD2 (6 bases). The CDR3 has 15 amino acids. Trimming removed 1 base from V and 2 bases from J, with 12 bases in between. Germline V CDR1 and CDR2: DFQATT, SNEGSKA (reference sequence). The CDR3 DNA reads TGCAGTGCTAGAGGGCTAGCGAACACCTACAATGAGCAGTTCTTC. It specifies CSARGLANTYNEQFF.

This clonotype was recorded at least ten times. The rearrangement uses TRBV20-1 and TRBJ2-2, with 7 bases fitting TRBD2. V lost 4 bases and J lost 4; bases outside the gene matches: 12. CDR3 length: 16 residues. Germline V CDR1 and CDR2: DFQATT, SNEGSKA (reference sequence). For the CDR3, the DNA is TGCAGTGCTATCCCCGGGAGGTCTACGGCCACCGGGGAGCTGTTTTTT. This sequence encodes CSAIPGRSTATGELFF.

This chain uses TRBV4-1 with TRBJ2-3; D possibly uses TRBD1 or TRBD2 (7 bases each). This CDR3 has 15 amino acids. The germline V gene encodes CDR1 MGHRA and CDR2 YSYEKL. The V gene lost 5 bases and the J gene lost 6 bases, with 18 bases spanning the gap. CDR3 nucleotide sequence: TGCGCCAGCAGCGGAGCGGGACAGAAGGGGGATACGCAGTATTTT. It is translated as CASSGAGQKGDTQYF.

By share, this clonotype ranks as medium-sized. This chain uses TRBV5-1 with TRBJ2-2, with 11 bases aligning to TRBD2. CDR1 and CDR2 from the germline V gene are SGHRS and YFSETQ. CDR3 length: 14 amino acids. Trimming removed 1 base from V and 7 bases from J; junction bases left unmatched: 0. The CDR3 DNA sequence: TGCGCCAGCAGCTTGACTAGCGGGAGCGGGGAGCTGTTTTTT. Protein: CASSLTSGSGELFF.

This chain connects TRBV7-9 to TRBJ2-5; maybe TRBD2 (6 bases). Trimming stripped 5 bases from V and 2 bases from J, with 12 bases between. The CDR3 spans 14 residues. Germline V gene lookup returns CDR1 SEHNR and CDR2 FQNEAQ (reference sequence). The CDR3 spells CASSPMGGQETQYF. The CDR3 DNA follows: TGTGCCAGCAGCCCGATGGGAGGACAAGAGACCCAGTACTTC.

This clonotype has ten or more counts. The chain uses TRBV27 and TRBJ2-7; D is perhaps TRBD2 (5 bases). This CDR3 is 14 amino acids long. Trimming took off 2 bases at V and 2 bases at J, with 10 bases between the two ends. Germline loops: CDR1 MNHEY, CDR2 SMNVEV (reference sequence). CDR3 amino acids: CASSLNLAAYEQYF. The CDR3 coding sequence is TGTGCCAGCAGTTTAAACCTAGCAGCCTACGAGCAGTACTTC.

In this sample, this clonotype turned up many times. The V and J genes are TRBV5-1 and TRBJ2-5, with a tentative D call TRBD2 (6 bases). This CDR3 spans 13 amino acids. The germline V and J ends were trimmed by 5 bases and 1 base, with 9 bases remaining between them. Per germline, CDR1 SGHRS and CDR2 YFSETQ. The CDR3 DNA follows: TGCGCCAGCAGACTGGGAGGCCAAGAGACCCAGTACTTC. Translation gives CASRLGGQETQYF.

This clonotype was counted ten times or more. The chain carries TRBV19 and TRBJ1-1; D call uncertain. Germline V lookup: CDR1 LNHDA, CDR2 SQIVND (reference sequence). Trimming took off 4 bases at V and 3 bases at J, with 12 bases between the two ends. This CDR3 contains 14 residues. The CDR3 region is CASSSQPWDTEAFF. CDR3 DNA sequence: TGTGCCAGTAGTAGCCAACCGTGGGACACTGAAGCTTTCTTT. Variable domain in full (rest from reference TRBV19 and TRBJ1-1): DGGITQSPKYLFRKEGQNVTLSCEQNLNHDAMYWYRQDPGQGLRLIYYSQIVNDFQKGDIAEGYSVSREKKESFPLTVTSAQKNPTAFYLCASSSQPWDTEAFFGQGTRLTVV.

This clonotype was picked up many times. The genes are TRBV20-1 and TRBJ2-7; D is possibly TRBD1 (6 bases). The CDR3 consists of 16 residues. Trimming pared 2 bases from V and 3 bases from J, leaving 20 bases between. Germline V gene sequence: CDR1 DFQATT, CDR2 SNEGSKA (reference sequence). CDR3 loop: CSARKQGDPFFYEQYF. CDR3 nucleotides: TGCAGTGCTAGAAAACAGGGAGACCCTTTTTTCTACGAGCAGTACTTC.

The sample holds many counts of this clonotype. For the CDR3, the DNA is TGCGCCAGCAGTGAATTCAGCACAGATACGCAGTATTTT. This gives the protein CASSEFSTDTQYF. J is TRBJ2-3 and V is TRBV10-1; D unresolved. This CDR3 contains 13 residues. Trimming pared 3 bases from V and 0 bases from J, leaving 4 bases between. Germline V gene data show CDR1 as WNHNN and CDR2 as SYGVQD (reference sequence).

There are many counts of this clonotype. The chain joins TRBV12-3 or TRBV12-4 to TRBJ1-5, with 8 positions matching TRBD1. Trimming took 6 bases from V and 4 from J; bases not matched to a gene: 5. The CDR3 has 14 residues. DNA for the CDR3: TGTGCCAGCAGGACAGGGGAGGTTAATCAGCCCCAGCATTTT. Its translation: CASRTGEVNQPQHF.

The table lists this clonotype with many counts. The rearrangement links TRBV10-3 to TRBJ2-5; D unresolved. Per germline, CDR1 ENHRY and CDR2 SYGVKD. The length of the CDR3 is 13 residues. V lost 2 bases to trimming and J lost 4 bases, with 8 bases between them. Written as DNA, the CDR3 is TGTGCCATCAGTGAGGCGTCTCCAGAGACCCAGTACTTC. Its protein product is CAISEASPETQYF.

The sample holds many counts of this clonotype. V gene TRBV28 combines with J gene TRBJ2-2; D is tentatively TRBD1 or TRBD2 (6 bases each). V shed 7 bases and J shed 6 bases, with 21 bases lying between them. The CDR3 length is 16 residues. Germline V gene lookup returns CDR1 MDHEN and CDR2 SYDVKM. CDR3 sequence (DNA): TGTGCCAGCATCAAAAACGACAGGAGGGCTTCCGGGGAGCTGTTTTTT. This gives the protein CASIKNDRRASGELFF.

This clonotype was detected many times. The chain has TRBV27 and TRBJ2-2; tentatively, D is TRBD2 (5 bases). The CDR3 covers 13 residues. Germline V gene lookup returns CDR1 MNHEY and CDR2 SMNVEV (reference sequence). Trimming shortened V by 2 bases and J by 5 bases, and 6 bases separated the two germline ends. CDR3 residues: CASSLRRTGELFF. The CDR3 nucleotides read TGTGCCAGCAGTTTAAGGAGGACCGGGGAGCTGTTTTTT.

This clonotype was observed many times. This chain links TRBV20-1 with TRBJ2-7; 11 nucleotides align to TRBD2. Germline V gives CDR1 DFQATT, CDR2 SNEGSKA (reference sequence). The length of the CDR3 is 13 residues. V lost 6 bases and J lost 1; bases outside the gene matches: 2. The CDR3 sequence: CSATSGGSYEQYF. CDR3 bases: TGCAGTGCCACTAGCGGGGGTTCCTACGAGCAGTACTTC.

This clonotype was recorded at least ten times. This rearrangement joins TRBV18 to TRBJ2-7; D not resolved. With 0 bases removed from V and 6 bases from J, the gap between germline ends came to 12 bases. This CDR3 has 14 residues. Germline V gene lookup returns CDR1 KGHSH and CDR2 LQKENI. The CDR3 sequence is CASSPPLASSEQYF. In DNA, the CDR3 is TGTGCCAGCTCACCACCCTTGGCCTCTAGCGAGCAGTACTTC.

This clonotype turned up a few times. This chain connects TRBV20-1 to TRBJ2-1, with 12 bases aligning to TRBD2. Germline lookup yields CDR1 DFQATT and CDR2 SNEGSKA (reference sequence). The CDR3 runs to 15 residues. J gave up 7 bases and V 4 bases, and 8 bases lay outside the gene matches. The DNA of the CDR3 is TGCAGTGCTATCCTAGCGGGAGGGCCCGGGAATGAGCAGTTCTTC. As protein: CSAILAGGPGNEQFF.

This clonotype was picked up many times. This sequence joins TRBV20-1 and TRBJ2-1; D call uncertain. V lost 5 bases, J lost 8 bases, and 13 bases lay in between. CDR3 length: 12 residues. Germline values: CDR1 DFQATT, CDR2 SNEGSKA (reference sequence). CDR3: CSAPLKRDEQFF. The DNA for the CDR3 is TGCAGTGCTCCTCTTAAACGAGATGAGCAGTTCTTC.

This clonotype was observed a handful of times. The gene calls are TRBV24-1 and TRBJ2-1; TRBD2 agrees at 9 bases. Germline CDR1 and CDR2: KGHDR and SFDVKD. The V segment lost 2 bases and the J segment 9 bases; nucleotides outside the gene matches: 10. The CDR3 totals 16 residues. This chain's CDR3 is CATSDSQTTSGSEQFF. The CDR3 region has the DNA TGTGCCACCAGTGATTCCCAGACGACTAGCGGAAGTGAGCAGTTCTTC.

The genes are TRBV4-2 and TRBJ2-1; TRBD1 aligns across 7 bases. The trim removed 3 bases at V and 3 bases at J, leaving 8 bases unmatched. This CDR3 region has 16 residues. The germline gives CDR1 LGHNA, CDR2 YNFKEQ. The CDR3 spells CASSQTFGTDYNEQFF. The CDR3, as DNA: TGTGCCAGCAGCCAGACTTTTGGGACAGACTACAATGAGCAGTTCTTC.

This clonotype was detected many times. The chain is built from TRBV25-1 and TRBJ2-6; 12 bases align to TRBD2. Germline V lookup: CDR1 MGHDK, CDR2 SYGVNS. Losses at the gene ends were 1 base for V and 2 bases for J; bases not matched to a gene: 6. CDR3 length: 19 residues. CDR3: CASSEWSSGRATGANVLTF. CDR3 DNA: TGTGCCAGCAGTGAATGGTCTAGCGGGAGGGCCACTGGGGCCAACGTCCTGACTTTC.

CDR3 in amino acids: CASSQTWGPVADPGELFF. CDR3 bases: TGCGCCAGCAGCCAGACATGGGGCCCCGTAGCGGATCCCGGGGAGCTGTTTTTT. The chain couples TRBV4-1 to TRBJ2-2; D is perhaps TRBD2 (6 bases). The CDR3 runs 18 residues. Germline V gene sequence: CDR1 MGHRA, CDR2 YSYEKL. The germline V and J ends were trimmed by 3 bases and 6 bases, with 23 bases remaining between them.

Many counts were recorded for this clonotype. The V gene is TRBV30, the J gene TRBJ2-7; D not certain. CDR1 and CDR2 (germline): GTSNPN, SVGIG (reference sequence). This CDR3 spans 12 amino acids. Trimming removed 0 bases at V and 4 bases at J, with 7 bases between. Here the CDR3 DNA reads TGTGCCTGGAGTGTCGGATCGTACGAGCAGTACTTC. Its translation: CAWSVGSYEQYF.

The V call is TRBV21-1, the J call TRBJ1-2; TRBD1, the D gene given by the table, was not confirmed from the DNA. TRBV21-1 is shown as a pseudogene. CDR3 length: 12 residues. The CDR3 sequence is CASSVGRYGYTF. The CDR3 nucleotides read TGTGCCAGCAGCGTAGGGCGCTATGGCTACACCTTC.

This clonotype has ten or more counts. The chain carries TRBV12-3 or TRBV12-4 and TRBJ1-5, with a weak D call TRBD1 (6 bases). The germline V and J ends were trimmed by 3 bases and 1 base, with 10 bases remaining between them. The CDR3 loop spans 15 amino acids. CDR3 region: CASSFTGQSNQPQHF. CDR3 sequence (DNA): TGTGCCAGCAGTTTCACAGGGCAGAGCAATCAGCCCCAGCATTTT.

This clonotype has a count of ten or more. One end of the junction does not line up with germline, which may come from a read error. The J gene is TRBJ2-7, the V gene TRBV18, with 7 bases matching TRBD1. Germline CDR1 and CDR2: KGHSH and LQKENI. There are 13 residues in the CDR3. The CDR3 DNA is TGTGCCAGCTCACCGGACAGGAATTACGGGCAGTACTTC. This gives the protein CASSPDRNYGQYF.

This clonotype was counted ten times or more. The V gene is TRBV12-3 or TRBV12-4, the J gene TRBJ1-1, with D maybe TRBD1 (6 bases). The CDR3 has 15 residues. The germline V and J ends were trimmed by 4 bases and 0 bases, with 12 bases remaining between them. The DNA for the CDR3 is TGTGCCAGCAGTTCCCACAGGGCTTTGAACACTGAAGCTTTCTTT. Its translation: CASSSHRALNTEAFF.